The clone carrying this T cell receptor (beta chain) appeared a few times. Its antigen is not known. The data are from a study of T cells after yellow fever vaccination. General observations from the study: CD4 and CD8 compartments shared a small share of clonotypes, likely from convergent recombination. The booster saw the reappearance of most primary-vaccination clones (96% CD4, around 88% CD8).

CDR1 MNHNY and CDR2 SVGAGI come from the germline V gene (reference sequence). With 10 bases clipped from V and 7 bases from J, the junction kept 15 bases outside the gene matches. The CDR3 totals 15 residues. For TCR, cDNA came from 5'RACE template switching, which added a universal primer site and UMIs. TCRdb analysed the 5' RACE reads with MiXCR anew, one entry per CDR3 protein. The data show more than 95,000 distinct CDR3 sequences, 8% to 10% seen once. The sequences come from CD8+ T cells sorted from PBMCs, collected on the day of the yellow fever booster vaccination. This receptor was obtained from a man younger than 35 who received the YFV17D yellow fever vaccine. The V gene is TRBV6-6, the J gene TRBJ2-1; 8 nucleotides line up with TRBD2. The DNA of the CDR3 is TGTGCCATCGAGGTAGGACTAGCTTCGTCGAATGAGCAGTTCTTC. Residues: CAIEVGLASSNEQFF.